This paragraph reports one T cell receptor beta chain. No antigen is known for it. Trimming shortened V by 1 base and J by 2 bases, and 8 bases separated the two germline ends. Per germline, CDR1 LGHNT and CDR2 FRNRAP. The CDR3 spans 14 residues. Donors were ostensibly healthy at sampling, although undocumented immune exposures were probable. The data originate from a study of cytomegalovirus exposure and HLA in healthy donors. The PCR had 60 Vbeta and 13 Jbeta primers. The authors' processing: Per a later analysis, the number of unique TCR beta chains was roughly 87 million, of which 9 million to 14 million were shared. Generated by immunoSEQ multiplex PCR, the TCRdb table keeps only in-frame clones and is missing some. V and J calls plus clone size are reproduced from that table; the DNA served to infer D and trimming. This table has 210,000 or so clones, more than 60% appearing once. Study-wide results and limits: TCR beta chains numbering 150 to 200 were designated cytomegalovirus-associated. It was taken for granted in presence/absence analyses that sequencing depth across donors was roughly uniform.

This clonotype originated in a woman in her 30s in good health and CMV-seropositive. The sequenced sample was PBMCs. This chain joins TRBV12-5 and TRBJ1-1; tentative D call: TRBD1 (6 bases). The chain's CDR3 is CASGLGTVNTEAFF. CDR3 nucleotides: TGTGCTAGTGGTTTGGGGACAGTTAACACTGAAGCTTTCTTT.